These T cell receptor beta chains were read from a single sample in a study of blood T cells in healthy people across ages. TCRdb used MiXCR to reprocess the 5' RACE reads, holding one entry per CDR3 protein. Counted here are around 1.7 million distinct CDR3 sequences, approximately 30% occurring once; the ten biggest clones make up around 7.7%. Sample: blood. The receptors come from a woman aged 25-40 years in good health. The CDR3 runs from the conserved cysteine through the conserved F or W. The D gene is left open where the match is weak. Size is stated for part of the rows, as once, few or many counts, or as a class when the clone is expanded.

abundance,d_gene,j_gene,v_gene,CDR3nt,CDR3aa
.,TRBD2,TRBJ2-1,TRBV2,TGTGCCAGCAAACCTCAGCGGGAGGTCGGCAATGAGCAGTTCTTC,CASKPQREVGNEQFF
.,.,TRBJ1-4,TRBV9,TGTGCCAGCAGCGTAGGGGTATCGTTAAATGAAAAACTGTTTTTT,CASSVGVSLNEKLFF
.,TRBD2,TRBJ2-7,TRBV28,TGTGCCAGCAGTTCTCCTAGCGGGGGGCTTTACGAGCAGTACTTC,CASSSPSGGLYEQYF
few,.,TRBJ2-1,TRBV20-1,TGCAGTGCTAGAGAGCGGGGTCTGAGCTCCTACAATGAGCAGTTCTTC,CSARERGLSSYNEQFF
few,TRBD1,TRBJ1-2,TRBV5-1,TGCGCCAGCAGCTTGGGGACAGGGGGAACCTCCTATGGCTACACCTTC,CASSLGTGGTSYGYTF
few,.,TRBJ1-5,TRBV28,TGTGCCAGCAGTCAACCACACAGGGAACAGCCCCAGCATTTT,CASSQPHREQPQHF
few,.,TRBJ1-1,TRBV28,TGTGCCAGCAGTTTATCGGAGGGAGGGGGTACTGAAGCTTTCTTT,CASSLSEGGGTEAFF
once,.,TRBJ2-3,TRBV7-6,TGTGCCAGCAGTGCTCGGGGGCTTAAAGATACGCAGTATTTT,CASSARGLKDTQYF
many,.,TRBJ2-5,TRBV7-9,TGTGCCAGCAGCTCTGCAGGGTGGGGCCAAGAGACCCAGTACTTC,CASSSAGWGQETQYF
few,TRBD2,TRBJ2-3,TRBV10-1,TGCGCCAGCAGTGAGTCAACTAGCGGGCTCCGAAGGTATTTT,CASSESTSGLRRYF
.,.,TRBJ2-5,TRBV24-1,TGTGCCACCAGTGATTCCAGTAGCGGCCAAGAGACCCAGTACTTC,CATSDSSSGQETQYF
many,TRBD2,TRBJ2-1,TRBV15,TGTGCCACCAGCGCCGGGACTACGAATGAGCAGTTCTTC,CATSAGTTNEQFF
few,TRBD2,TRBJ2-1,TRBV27,TGTGCCAGCAGAGTAGCGGGGGCCTCCTACAATGAGCAGTTCTTC,CASRVAGASYNEQFF
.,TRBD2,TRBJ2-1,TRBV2,TGTGCCAGCAGTACCGGGACTAGGAGGGACAATGAGCAGTTCTTC,CASSTGTRRDNEQFF
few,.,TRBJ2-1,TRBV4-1,TGCGCCAACAGCCAAGTGGGGGCTGAGCAGTTCTTC,CANSQVGAEQFF
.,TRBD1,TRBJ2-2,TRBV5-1,TGCGCCAGCAGCCCCTCCGGGACAGGGGGCACCGGGGAGCTGTTTTTT,CASSPSGTGGTGELFF
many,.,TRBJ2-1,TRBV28,TGTGCCAGCAGCCGGGAGTACAATGAGCAGTTCTTC,CASSREYNEQFF
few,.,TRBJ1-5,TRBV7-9,TGTGCCAGCAGCTTAGCCAGTCGTGGGCCCCAGCATTTT,CASSLASRGPQHF
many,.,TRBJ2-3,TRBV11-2,TGTGCCAGCAGCTCCACGGCGGGATCAGATACGCAGTATTTT,CASSSTAGSDTQYF
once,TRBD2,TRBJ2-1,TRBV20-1,TGCAGTGCTAACACCCTTCTAGGCGGGGGATCCAACAATGAGCAGTTCTTC,CSANTLLGGGSNNEQFF
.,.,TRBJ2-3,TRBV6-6,TGTGCCAGCGAAGGAGGGCCCACAGATACGCAGTATTTT,CASEGGPTDTQYF
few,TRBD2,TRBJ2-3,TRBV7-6,TGTGCCAGCAGCTTAGGAACGGTTGGCGGGAGGGCCGGGGATACGCAGTATTTT,CASSLGTVGGRAGDTQYF
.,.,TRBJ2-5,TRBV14,TGTGCCAGCAGCCAATCGTGGCAACAACAAGGGACCCAGTACTTC,CASSQSWQQQGTQYF
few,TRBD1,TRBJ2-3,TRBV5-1,TGCGCCAGCAGCTCGACCGGGACAGGGTCCGCAGATACGCAGTATTTT,CASSSTGTGSADTQYF
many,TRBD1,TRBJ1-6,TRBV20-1,TGCAGTGCTAGAGATGTAGGCGAACAGGGGTATTCACCCCTCCACTTT,CSARDVGEQGYSPLHF
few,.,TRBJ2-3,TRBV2,TGTGCCAGCCGGTGGGAGCGAACAGATACGCAGTATTTT,CASRWERTDTQYF
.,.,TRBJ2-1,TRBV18,TGTGCCAGCAGAAAGAGCGGGTTGGATGAGCAGTTCTTC,CASRKSGLDEQFF
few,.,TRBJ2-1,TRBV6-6,TGTGCCAGCAGAAACCGGGGCAGTGTCCACAATGAGCAGTTCTTC,CASRNRGSVHNEQFF
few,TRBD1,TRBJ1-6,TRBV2,TGTGCCAGCGGGGAGAGGGCAGGGGGTAGATATTCACCCCTCCACTTT,CASGERAGGRYSPLHF
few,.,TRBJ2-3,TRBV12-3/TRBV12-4,TGTGCCAGCAGTTTACAGGAGCCAGATACGCAGTATTTT,CASSLQEPDTQYF
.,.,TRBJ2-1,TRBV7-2,TGTGCCAGCAGCTCAGCACCGGGAGCGAATATAAATGAGCAGTTCTTC,CASSSAPGANINEQFF
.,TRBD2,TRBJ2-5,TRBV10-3,TGTGCCATCAGTCCTGATCGCGGGGGGGAGACCCAGTACTTC,CAISPDRGGETQYF
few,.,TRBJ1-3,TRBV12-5,TGTGCTAGTGGTAATATCCAGGCGGCTGGAAACACCATATATTTT,CASGNIQAAGNTIYF
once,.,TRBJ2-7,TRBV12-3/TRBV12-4,TGTGCCAGCAGTCCCATGGGCTGGTACGAGCAGTACTTC,CASSPMGWYEQYF
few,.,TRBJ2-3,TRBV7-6,TGTGCCAGCAGCTTAGAGGCGGGTCCTACCACAGATACGCAGTATTTT,CASSLEAGPTTDTQYF
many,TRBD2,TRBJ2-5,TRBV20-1,TGCAGTGTTCCCCCAAGGGGAGGGCCCGAGACCCAGTACTTC,CSVPPRGGPETQYF
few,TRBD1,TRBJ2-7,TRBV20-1,TGCAGTGCTAGAAGGCCCGGGACAGTGGGAACCGAGCAGTACTTC,CSARRPGTVGTEQYF
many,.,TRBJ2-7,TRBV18,TGTGCCAGCTCACCACGGTCCAGCGACGAGCAGTACTTC,CASSPRSSDEQYF
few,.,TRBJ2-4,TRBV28,TGTGCCAGCGGGGGACTGAACATTCAGTACTTC,CASGGLNIQYF
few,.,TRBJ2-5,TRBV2,TGTGCCAGCAGTGAAGCGGTCAGGGCAGAGACCCAGTACTTC,CASSEAVRAETQYF
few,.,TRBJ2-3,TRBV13,TGTGCCAGCAGCTTAGCTCGAAATACGCAGTATTTT,CASSLARNTQYF
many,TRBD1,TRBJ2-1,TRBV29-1,TGCAGCGCACGTGGGACAGGGATGTCGAATGAGCAGTTCTTC,CSARGTGMSNEQFF
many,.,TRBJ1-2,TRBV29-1,TGCAGCGGACAGGACAGTTCTTATGGCTACACCTTC,CSGQDSSYGYTF
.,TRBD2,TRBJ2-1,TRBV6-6,TGTGCCAGCCATTCTAAAGCGGGGGGAAACAATGAGCAGTTCTTC,CASHSKAGGNNEQFF
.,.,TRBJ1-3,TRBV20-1,TGCAGTGCTAGAGCCCGGGGGAGCCCCGGAAACACCATATATTTT,CSARARGSPGNTIYF
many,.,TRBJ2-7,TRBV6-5,TGTGCCAGCAGCCGCCGAGAAGGGGCCTACGAGCAGTACTTC,CASSRREGAYEQYF
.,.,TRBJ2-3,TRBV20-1,TGCAGTGCCTCATTATCTAGCACAGATACGCAGTATTTT,CSASLSSTDTQYF
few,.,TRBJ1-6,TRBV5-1,TGCGCCAGCAGCTTGGCTCTGCGGTCACCCCTCCACTTT,CASSLALRSPLHF
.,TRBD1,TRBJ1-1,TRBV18,TGTGCCAGCTCACCACAGGGGGCGAGGACTGAAGCTTTCTTT,CASSPQGARTEAFF
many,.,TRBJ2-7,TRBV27,TGTGCCAGCTCATCCGGGAACTACTACGAGCAGTACTTC,CASSSGNYYEQYF
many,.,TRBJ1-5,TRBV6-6,TGTGCCAGCGGGCCCCTCCAGGGACGGGATAGCAATCAGCCCCAGCATTTT,CASGPLQGRDSNQPQHF
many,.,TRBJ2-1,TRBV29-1,TGCAGCGTCGGGACTCTTAACAATGAGCAGTTCTTC,CSVGTLNNEQFF
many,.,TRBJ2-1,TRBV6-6,TGTGCCAGCAGTTCCGCCGTCGGGCTAGGGCAGTTCTTC,CASSSAVGLGQFF
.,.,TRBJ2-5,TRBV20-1,TGCAGTGCTGATACAGGGAATGGGAAGACCCAGTACTTC,CSADTGNGKTQYF
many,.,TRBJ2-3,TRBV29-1,TGCAGCGCTTCAGGGGAAGGCGGGCCTACAGATACGCGGTATTTT,CSASGEGGPTDTRYF